Listed here is a single T cell receptor (beta chain). Its antigen is unidentified. These data originate in a study of CD4+ T cells in melanoma. Study-level results: A reported correlation linked neoantigen-specific CD4+ T cells to CD8+, macrophage and B cell function.

Profiling relied on immunoSEQ multiplex PCR, and the TCRdb table lists in-frame clones only, not all of them. The sample holds about 140,000 clones, around 90% seen once. Germline CDR1 reads SGHTA; CDR2 reads FQGNSA. Trimming took 5 bases from V and 1 from J, leaving 11 bases between them. The CDR3 is 14 amino acids. The source of this sequence is a human donor with melanoma. V gene TRBV7-2 combines with J gene TRBJ2-5; D unclear. The CDR3 DNA follows: TGTGCCAGCAGCCTCACGGGCACCCAAGAGACCCAGTACTTC. Translation gives CASSLTGTQETQYF.